This TCR beta chain was captured in a study of cytomegalovirus exposure and HLA in healthy donors. PCR used 60 Vbeta primers and 13 Jbeta primers. Per the authors' pipeline: Later analysis identified approximately 88 million unique TCR beta chains, about 10 million shared. Sequencing was performed with immunoSEQ multiplex PCR; in TCRdb, only in-frame clones are kept and a portion is missing. That table gives V, J and clone size, and the DNA gave D and trimming. The sample lists 95,000 or so clones; 80% to 85% were seen once. Overall study results and limits: The investigators catalogued 150 to 200 TCR beta chains as cytomegalovirus-associated. Rare TCR sequences dominated, though some public TCRs recurred in many donors.

This CDR3 spans 16 amino acids. The V and J ends lost 5 bases and 4 bases, in that order; junction bases with no gene match: 6. Per germline, CDR1 SGHRS and CDR2 YFSETQ. As regards this clone: Its antigen is not identified.

The clonotype comes from an older woman in good health and CMV-seropositive. The chain links TRBV5-1 to TRBJ1-6; the match to TRBD1 covers 10 bases. The material sequenced was PBMCs. The CDR3 loop reads CASRTGTGAYNSPLHF. The CDR3, as DNA: TGCGCCAGCAGAACCGGGACAGGGGCGTATAATTCACCCCTCCACTTT.